Detailed here is one T cell receptor beta chain. Its antigen is still unknown. Other DNA variants within this sample encode the same CDR3. Primers for the PCR totalled 60 Vbeta and 13 Jbeta. Libraries were prepared by immunoSEQ multiplex PCR; TCRdb keeps only in-frame clonotypes and omits some of them. The sample lists around 170,000 clones, 60% to 80% seen once, with approximately 1.5% in the top ten. The sample originates from a study of cytomegalovirus exposure and HLA in healthy donors. Study information: Researchers found that approximately 77% of 398 genotyped donors fell within the Caucasian-associated ancestry cluster.

Looked up from germline, CDR1 is SEHNR and CDR2 is FQNEAQ (reference sequence). Trimming removed 4 bases at V and 3 bases at J, with 9 bases between. The CDR3 is made up of 13 amino acids. Whole-study findings and limits: The majority of TCR sequences were rare, yet some public TCRs appeared in many donors. Confirmation in vitro established that a few CMV-associated chains were specific for CMV antigens.

Sequencing was done on a sample of PBMCs. This chain joins TRBV7-9 and TRBJ1-2, with a possible D match to TRBD1 (5 bases). This TCR was recovered from a male donor in good health and CMV-seronegative. The chain's CDR3 is CASSSWGDYGYTF. The CDR3 coding sequence is TGTGCCAGCAGCTCATGGGGGGACTATGGCTACACCTTC.